This T cell receptor beta chain comes out of a study of cytomegalovirus exposure and HLA in healthy donors. At the level of the study: A later analysis reported the 100 to 150 validation repertoires used the same platform as the 550 to 800 first-cohort repertoires.

V was pared by 5 bases and J by 6 bases, with 15 bases between. The CDR3 runs to 14 residues. The germline CDR1 and CDR2 sequences are SEHNR and FQNEAQ (reference sequence). Points on this clone: Its target is unknown.

Study-wide findings and caveats: According to the study, around 180 TCR beta chains were cytomegalovirus-associated. Three chains linked to CMV were shown in vitro to be specific for CMV antigens. In the roughly 120 validation repertoires, a later analysis found that first-cohort TCR clusters tended to co-occur.

Clones were sequenced by immunoSEQ multiplex PCR, and TCRdb holds only the in-frame ones, with some missing. The table lists around 350,000 clones, roughly 89% of them singletons, with around 0.8% in the top ten. The rearrangement links TRBV7-9 to TRBJ2-3, with TRBD1 as a possible D gene (6 bases). This receptor was identified in a woman between 18 and 29 years old in good health and CMV-seronegative. Specimen: PBMCs. Here the CDR3 reads CASSPPRGEDTQYF. The CDR3 region has the DNA TGTGCCAGCAGCCCGCCCAGGGGCGAGGATACGCAGTATTTT.